This T cell receptor beta chain was captured in a study of human T cells and chemical hapten exposure. Individual cDNA molecules in this library carried unique molecular identifiers. TCRdb re-called the RACE reads with MiXCR, one entry per CDR3 protein. The profile shows roughly 190,000 distinct CDR3 sequences, about a fifth of them singletons. The CDR3 has 13 residues. Germline V CDR1 and CDR2: MNHEY, SMNVEV (reference sequence). V was shortened by 5 bases and J by 4 bases, with 12 bases between the two germline ends. There are a few counts of this clonotype. Time point denoted: patch test 1, 2 weeks after DPC sensitization. The treatment was: therapeutic diphenylcyclopropenone sensitization with weekly scalp DPC.

Material: whole blood, obtained in connection with sensitization to the hapten diphenylcyclopropenone (DPC). The receptor comes from a woman aged 50 to 60 with alopecia areata. Some clones in this sample may be carry-over from other donors' samples. The V and J genes are TRBV27 and TRBJ2-7; possible D gene TRBD1, 6 bases. CDR3 in amino acids: CASSVDRDYEQYF. The CDR3 region has the DNA TGTGCCAGCAGTGTGGACAGAGATTACGAGCAGTACTTC.